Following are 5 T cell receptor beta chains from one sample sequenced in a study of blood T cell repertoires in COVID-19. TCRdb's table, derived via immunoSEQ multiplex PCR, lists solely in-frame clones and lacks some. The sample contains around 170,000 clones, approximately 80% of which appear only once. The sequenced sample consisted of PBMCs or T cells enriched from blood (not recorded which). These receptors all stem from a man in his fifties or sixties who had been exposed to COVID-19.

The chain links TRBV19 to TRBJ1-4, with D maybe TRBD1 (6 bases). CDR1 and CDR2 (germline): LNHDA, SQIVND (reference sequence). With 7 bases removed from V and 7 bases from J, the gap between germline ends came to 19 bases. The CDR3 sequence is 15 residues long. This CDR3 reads CASTEFGRGSEKLFF. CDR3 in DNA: TGTGCCAGTACCGAATTCGGCAGGGGTAGTGAAAAACTGTTTTTT. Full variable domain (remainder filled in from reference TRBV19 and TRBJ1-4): DGGITQSPKYLFRKEGQNVTLSCEQNLNHDAMYWYRQDPGQGLRLIYYSQIVNDFQKGDIAEGYSVSREKKESFPLTVTSAQKNPTAFYLCASTEFGRGSEKLFFGSGTQLSVL.

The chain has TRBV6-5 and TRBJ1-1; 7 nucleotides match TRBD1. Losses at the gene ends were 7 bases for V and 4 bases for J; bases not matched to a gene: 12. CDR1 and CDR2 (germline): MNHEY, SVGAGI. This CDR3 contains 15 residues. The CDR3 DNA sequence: TGTGCCAGCACAGGGGGATCGGGGGTGACCACTGAAGCTTTCTTT. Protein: CASTGGSGVTTEAFF.

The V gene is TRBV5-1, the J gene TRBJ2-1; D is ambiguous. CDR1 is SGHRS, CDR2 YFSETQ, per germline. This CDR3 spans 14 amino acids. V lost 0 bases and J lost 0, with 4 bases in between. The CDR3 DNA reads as TGCGCCAGCAGCTTGGGAGTCTCCTACAATGAGCAGTTCTTC. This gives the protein CASSLGVSYNEQFF.

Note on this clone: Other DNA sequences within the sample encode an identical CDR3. CDR3: CASSLDRAGAEAFF. CDR3 coding DNA: TGCGCCAGCAGCTTGGACAGGGCGGGGGCTGAAGCTTTCTTT. The V call is TRBV5-1, the J call TRBJ1-1, with a weak D call TRBD1 (6 bases). V lost 0 bases and J lost 6, with 12 bases in between. CDR1 SGHRS and CDR2 YFSETQ come from the germline V gene. This CDR3 spans 14 amino acids.

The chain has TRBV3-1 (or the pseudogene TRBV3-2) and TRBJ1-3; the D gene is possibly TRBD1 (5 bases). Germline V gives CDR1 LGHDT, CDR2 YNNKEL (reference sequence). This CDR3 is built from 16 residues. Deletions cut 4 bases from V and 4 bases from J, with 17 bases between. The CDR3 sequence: CASSPQGPTGGNTIYF. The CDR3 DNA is TGTGCCAGCAGCCCCCAGGGCCCTACTGGGGGAAACACCATATATTTT.